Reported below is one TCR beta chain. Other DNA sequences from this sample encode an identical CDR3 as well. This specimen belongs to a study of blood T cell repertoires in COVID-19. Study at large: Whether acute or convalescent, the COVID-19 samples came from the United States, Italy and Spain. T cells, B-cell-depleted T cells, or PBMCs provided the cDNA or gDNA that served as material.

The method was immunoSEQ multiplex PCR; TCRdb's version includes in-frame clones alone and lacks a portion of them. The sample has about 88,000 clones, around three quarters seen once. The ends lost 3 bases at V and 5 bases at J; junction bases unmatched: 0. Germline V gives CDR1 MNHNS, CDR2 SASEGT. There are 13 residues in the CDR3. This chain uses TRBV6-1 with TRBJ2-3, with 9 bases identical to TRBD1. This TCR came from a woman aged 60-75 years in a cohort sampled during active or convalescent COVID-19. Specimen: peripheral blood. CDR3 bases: TGTGCCAGCAGTGAGGACAGGGGAGATACGCAGTATTTT. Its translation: CASSEDRGDTQYF.